Below, one TCR beta chain is given with its context. Germline V lookup: CDR1 MGHRA, CDR2 YSYEKL. Trimming took off 2 bases at V and 5 bases at J, with 9 bases between the two ends. The CDR3 loop spans 13 amino acids. This specimen belongs to a study of shared clonotypes between healthy human individuals. Sequenced by immunoSEQ multiplex PCR; TCRdb stores in-frame clones only, minus some. The profile shows some 2,500,000 clones, about nine tenths of them singletons. This receptor was taken from a man aged 18 to 29 in good health. Some clones in this sample may be carry-over from other donors' samples. The chain uses TRBV4-1 and TRBJ2-5, with D perhaps matching TRBD2 (5 bases). Sequences were obtained from naive CD4+ T cells from PBMCs. As for subset: CD45RA+ positively selected. CDR3 in amino acids: CASSQLEGETQYF. As DNA, the CDR3 is TGCGCCAGCAGCCAACTCGAGGGTGAGACCCAGTACTTC.